The 8 T cell receptor beta chains below were found in one sample sequenced in a study of shared clonotypes between healthy human individuals (dated by TCRdb to the early 2020s). The library was made by the immunoSEQ multiplex PCR assay. This immuneACCESS table, as held by TCRdb, lists in-frame sequences with V and J called but not all clones. Of the missing ones, under half trace to an unresolved V gene in checked studies; the others have no known cause. Across this sample there are some 980,000 clones, with 76% seen only once. The biggest ten clones account for approximately 1.5% of the sample. The sequenced sample was memory CD4+ T cells sorted from blood. The cell subset or site label here, explained by the study, means: CD45RA-negative fraction. The source is a man aged 18 to 29 in good health.

V gene TRBV2 combines with J gene TRBJ2-7, with 9 bases that match TRBD1. CDR1 is SNHLY and CDR2 is FYNNEI in the germline V gene. The CDR3 length is 15 residues. J was trimmed by 9 bases and V by 6 bases; bases with no gene match: 15. The CDR3 spells CASRDPGQGLRGQYF. CDR3 DNA: TGTGCCAGCAGAGACCCCGGACAGGGGCTACGAGGGCAGTACTTC.

The chain carries TRBV30 and TRBJ1-5; TRBD1 aligns across 8 bases. V shed 2 bases and J 0 bases; nucleotides not matched to a gene: 3. Germline CDR1 reads GTSNPN; CDR2 reads SVGIG (reference sequence). CDR3 size: 15 residues. The CDR3 DNA sequence: TGTGCCTGGAGTACAGGGGGGAATAGCAATCAGCCCCAGCATTTT. Translation gives CAWSTGGNSNQPQHF. The full variable domain, rest sourced from reference TRBV30 and TRBJ1-5, is SQTIHQWPATLVQPVGSPLSLECTVEGTSNPNLYWYRQAAGRGLQLLFYSVGIGQISSEVPQNLSASRPQDRQFILSSKKLLLSDSGFYLCAWSTGGNSNQPQHFGDGTRLSIL.

This clone was observed a handful of times. The chain couples TRBV7-2 to TRBJ2-1; D is possibly TRBD1 or TRBD2 (6 bases each). Trimming took off 5 bases at V and 4 bases at J, with 12 bases between the two ends. Germline values: CDR1 SGHTA, CDR2 FQGNSA. The CDR3 runs 14 residues. The CDR3 loop is CASSPRRGYNEQFF. DNA for the CDR3: TGTGCCAGCAGCCCCCGGAGGGGGTACAATGAGCAGTTCTTC. Full variable domain (remainder filled in from reference TRBV7-2 and TRBJ2-1): GAGVSQSPSNKVTEKGKDVELRCDPISGHTALYWYRQSLGQGLEFLIYFQGNSAPDKSGLPSDRFSAERTGGSVSTLTIQRTQQEDSAVYLCASSPRRGYNEQFFGPGTRLTVL.

The chain has TRBV30 and TRBJ1-4; no firm D call. V lost 5 bases and J 3 bases, leaving 10 bases between the germline ends. The CDR3 covers 13 residues. From germline, CDR1 is GTSNPN and CDR2 SVGIG (reference sequence). CDR3 DNA: TGTGCCTGGGCGGCCGGGTCTAATGAAAAACTGTTTTTT. This sequence encodes CAWAAGSNEKLFF.

The table lists this clone with a few counts. V is TRBV28 and J is TRBJ2-4; 8 nucleotides match TRBD1. Germline CDR1 MDHEN, CDR2 SYDVKM. The CDR3 runs to 14 residues. V was pared by 5 bases and J by 6 bases, with 6 bases of the junction left unmatched. The chain's CDR3 is CASSPRTGLNIQYF. The DNA of the CDR3 is TGTGCCAGCAGTCCTCGGACAGGGTTAAACATTCAGTACTTC.

Remarks on this clone: An end of the junction differs from the germline gene, which may be a read error. Here the CDR3 DNA reads TGTGCCAGCAGCTCGGGCGGGACAGGAGGATGGCGCTTC. Its protein product is CASSSGGTGGWRF. The J gene is TRBJ2-7, the V gene TRBV5-6, with 8 bases that match TRBD1. The germline V gene encodes CDR1 SGHDT and CDR2 YYEEEE. This CDR3 has 13 residues.

This clone was seen more than once but under ten times. The V gene is TRBV4-3, the J gene TRBJ2-3; D remains unclear. V gave up 0 bases and J gave up 1 base, with 5 bases separating them. CDR1 and CDR2 (germline): LGHNA, YSLEER. The CDR3 sequence is 14 residues long. CDR3 DNA sequence: TGCGCCAGCAGCCAAGAGGCAGGCACAGATACGCAGTATTTT. Translating gives CASSQEAGTDTQYF.

The chain joins TRBV5-4 to TRBJ1-2; 7 bases line up with TRBD1. Germline V gene sequence: CDR1 SGHNT, CDR2 YYREEE (reference sequence). V dropped 0 bases and J dropped 4; count of bases not matched to a gene: 6. The CDR3 runs 15 residues. CDR3 DNA sequence: TGTGCCAGCAGCTTGGGGGGACAGCGGGCCTATGGCTACACCTTC. This gives the protein CASSLGGQRAYGYTF.